The clone carrying this T cell receptor (beta chain) was counted many times. The germline V and J ends were trimmed by 10 bases and 4 bases, with 19 bases remaining between them. CDR1 and CDR2 from the germline V gene are MNHNS and SASEGT. The CDR3 runs 14 residues. For repertoire sequencing, the TCR beta CDR3 regions were amplified from RNA transcripts. First-round RT-PCR with HTBI primers preceded a second-round multiplex PCR. In TCRdb, the multiplex PCR reads were re-called with MiXCR into one record per CDR3 protein. The sample shows about 220,000 distinct CDR3 sequences, under 25% of them seen only once. The source of the sample is a study of Graves' ophthalmopathy and Graves' hyperthyroidism.

V is TRBV6-1 and J is TRBJ1-1; D is undetermined. This clonotype was sampled from a woman in her forties or fifties with Graves' ophthalmopathy. Sequences were obtained from peripheral blood. The CDR3 bases are TGTGCCACCTCAGAGTTCGGCGGCGGCACTGAAGCTTTCTTT. It specifies CATSEFGGGTEAFF.